This TCR beta chain was identified during a study of T cells in localized non-small cell lung cancer. Study results and caveats: It was uninvolved adjacent lung that showed the highest T cell clonality, exceeding tumor. Those with higher blood T cell density had longer overall survival. One tumor region alone was sequenced, and heterogeneity therefore remains possible.

Germline V gene data show CDR1 as MNHNY and CDR2 as SVGAGI (reference sequence). Trimming removed 5 bases at V and 6 bases at J, with 8 bases between. The CDR3 runs 12 residues. Concerning this clone: The antigen is not known.

Only in-frame clones appear in the TCRdb table, and some are missing; sequencing was by immunoSEQ multiplex PCR. The sample contains about 59,000 clones, approximately 90% of which appear only once. Here the sequenced sample was peripheral blood, taken before any cancer treatment. The rearrangement links TRBV6-6 to TRBJ1-5; tentative D call: TRBD1 (6 bases). The sequence was collected from a man aged 35 to 69 with stage I lung adenocarcinoma. The CDR3 coding sequence is TGTGCCAGCAGTGCCAGGGGTCAGCCCCAGCATTTT. Translated, it gives CASSARGQPQHF.